This TCR beta chain originates from a study of blood T cell repertoires in COVID-19. Study in general: Sample material is recorded as cDNA or gDNA derived from T cells, B-cell-depleted T cells, or PBMCs.

Original data processing: For nucleated cells, counts were estimated from reference gene primer amplification. Produced via immunoSEQ multiplex PCR; TCRdb's table is partial and in-frame only. Clone size and the V and J calls come from that table; the DNA yielded D and trimming. The table shows around 140,000 clones, with more than 75% occurring only once. Trimming removed 4 bases from V and 0 bases from J, with 7 bases in between. The CDR3 extends over 14 amino acids. Germline V gene sequence: CDR1 MNHEY, CDR2 SVGAGI. Participants' own reports of clinical history determined their cohort assignment. Resolution of symptoms, clearance, or two negative PCRs was present in recovered Cohort 3 donors.

The clonotype comes from a man between 60 and 70 years old who had recovered from COVID-19. The sequencing input was PBMCs or T cells enriched from blood (not recorded which). The rearrangement joins TRBV6-5 to TRBJ1-3; D ambiguous. The CDR3 sequence: CASSWRSSGNTIYF. CDR3 bases: TGTGCCAGCAGTTGGAGGAGCTCTGGAAACACCATATATTTT.